This T cell receptor (beta chain) was recorded in a study of human T cells and chemical hapten exposure. This CDR3 has 15 amino acids. From germline, CDR1 is SGDLS and CDR2 YYNGEE. Deletions cut 0 bases from V and 5 bases from J, with 14 bases between. MiXCR was run by TCRdb on the RACE reads, yielding one entry per CDR3 protein. The sample yields tens of thousands of distinct CDR3 sequences, 6.5% to 8.5% seen once. Documented time point: patch test 2, 6 weeks after DPC sensitization. Regarding treatment: therapeutic diphenylcyclopropenone sensitization with weekly scalp DPC. This clonotype was counted at least ten times.

The TCR was taken from a woman younger than 45 with alopecia areata. Some clones in this sample may be carry-over from other donors' samples. Specimen: whole blood, collected in connection with sensitization to the hapten diphenylcyclopropenone (DPC). The chain is built from TRBV9 and TRBJ1-2, with D possibly TRBD1 on 5 matching bases. CDR3 in amino acids: CASSVGGREGYGYTF. The DNA for the CDR3 is TGTGCCAGCAGCGTAGGTGGCAGGGAGGGATATGGCTACACCTTC.